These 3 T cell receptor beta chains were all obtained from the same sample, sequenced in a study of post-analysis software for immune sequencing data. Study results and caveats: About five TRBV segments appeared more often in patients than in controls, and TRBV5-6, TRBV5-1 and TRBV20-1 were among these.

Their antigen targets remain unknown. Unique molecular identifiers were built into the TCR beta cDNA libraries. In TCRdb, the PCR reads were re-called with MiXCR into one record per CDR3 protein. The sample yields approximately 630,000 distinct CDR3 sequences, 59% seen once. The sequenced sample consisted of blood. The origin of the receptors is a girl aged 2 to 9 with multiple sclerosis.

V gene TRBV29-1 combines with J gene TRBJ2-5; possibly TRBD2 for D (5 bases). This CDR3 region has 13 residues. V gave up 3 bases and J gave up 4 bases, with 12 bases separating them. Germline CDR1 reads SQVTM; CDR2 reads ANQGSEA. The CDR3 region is CSVDVLSGETQYF. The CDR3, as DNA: TGCAGCGTTGATGTACTGAGCGGAGAGACCCAGTACTTC.

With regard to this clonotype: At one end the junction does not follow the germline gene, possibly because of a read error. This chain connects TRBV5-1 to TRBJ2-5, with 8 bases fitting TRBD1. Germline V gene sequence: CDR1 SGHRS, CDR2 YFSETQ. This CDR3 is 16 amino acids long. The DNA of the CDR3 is TGCGCCAGCAGCTTGGCAGGGGGCCTAAACCAAGAGGCCCAGTACTTC. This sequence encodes CASSLAGGLNQEAQYF.

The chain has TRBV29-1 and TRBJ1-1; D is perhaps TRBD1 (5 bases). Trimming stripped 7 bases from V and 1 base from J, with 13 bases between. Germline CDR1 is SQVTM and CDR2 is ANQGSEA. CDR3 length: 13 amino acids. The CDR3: CSAPDTRNTEAFF. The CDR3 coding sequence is TGCAGCGCCCCGGACACAAGGAACACTGAAGCTTTCTTT.